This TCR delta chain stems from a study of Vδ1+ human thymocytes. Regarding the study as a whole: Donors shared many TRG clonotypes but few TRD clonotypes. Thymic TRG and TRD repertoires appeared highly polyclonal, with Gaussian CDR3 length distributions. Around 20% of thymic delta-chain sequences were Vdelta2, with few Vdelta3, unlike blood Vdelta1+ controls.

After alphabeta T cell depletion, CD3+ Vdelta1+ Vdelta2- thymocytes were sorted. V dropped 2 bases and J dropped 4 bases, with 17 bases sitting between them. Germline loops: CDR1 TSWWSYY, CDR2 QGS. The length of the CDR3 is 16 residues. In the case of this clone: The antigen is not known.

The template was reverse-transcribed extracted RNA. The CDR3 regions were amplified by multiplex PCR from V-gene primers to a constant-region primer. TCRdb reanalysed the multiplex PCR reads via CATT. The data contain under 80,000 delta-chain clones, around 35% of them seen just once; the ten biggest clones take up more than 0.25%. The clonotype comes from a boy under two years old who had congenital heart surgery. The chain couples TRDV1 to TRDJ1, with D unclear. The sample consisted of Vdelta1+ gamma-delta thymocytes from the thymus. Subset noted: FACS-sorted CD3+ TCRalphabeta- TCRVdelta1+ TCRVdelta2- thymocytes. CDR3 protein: CALGEAQPPGYDKLIF. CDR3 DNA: TGTGCTCTTGGGGAAGCCCAGCCTCCCGGTTACGATAAACTCATCTTT.